A selection of T cell receptor beta chains follows, all from one sample in a study of OX40 agonist ivuxolimab in advanced cancers. Sequencing used immunoSEQ multiplex PCR; TCRdb keeps in-frame clones, though not all of them. The table has some 76,000 clones, around nine tenths seen once. The sample was CD4+ or CD8+ T cells sorted from blood, taken in a trial of the OX40 agonist ivuxolimab. Receptors originate from an adult with an advanced solid tumor such as melanoma, head and neck, liver or kidney cancer. CDR3s include the opening cysteine and the closing phenylalanine or tryptophan. Each record gives: V gene, clone size, D gene, J gene, CDR3 protein, CDR3 DNA. The D gene is left open where the match is weak. Clone size is given for some rows only: seen once, a few or many times, or a class if the clone is expanded.

TRBV4-1	few	.	TRBJ1-2	CASSQEYYGSYTF	TGCGCCAGCAGCCAAGAGTATTACGGGAGCTACACCTTC
TRBV6-6	.	.	TRBJ2-5	CASSPQGRETQYF	TGTGCCAGCAGCCCCCAGGGGAGGGAGACCCAGTACTTC
TRBV5-1	.	.	TRBJ2-3	CASSWTENTDTQYF	TGCGCCAGCAGCTGGACGGAGAACACAGATACGCAGTATTTT
TRBV5-1	.	.	TRBJ2-2	CASSSNRDGGELFF	TGCGCCAGCAGCTCTAACAGGGACGGCGGGGAGCTGTTTTTT
TRBV15	.	TRBD1	TRBJ1-1	CATSRDRGGTEAFF	TGTGCCACCAGCAGGGACAGGGGTGGCACTGAAGCTTTCTTT
TRBV7-2	few	TRBD1	TRBJ1-5	CASSLALGTGSQPQHF	TGTGCCAGCAGCTTAGCCCTCGGGACAGGGAGTCAGCCCCAGCATTTT
TRBV4-1	.	.	TRBJ2-7	CASSRSAQEKQYF	TGCGCCAGCAGCCGCTCGGCGCAAGAGAAGCAGTACTTC
TRBV5-4	once	.	TRBJ2-7	CASSLKGIYEQYF	TGTGCCAGCAGCTTGAAGGGAATCTACGAGCAGTACTTC
TRBV6-1	.	TRBD1	TRBJ2-7	CASSVQGVAYEQYF	TGTGCCAGCAGTGTCCAGGGGGTTGCCTACGAGCAGTACTTC
TRBV7-6	.	.	TRBJ1-5	CASSLGHGQPQHF	TGTGCCAGCAGCTTAGGACACGGGCAGCCCCAGCATTTT
TRBV2	.	.	TRBJ1-4	CASSSLAEKLFF	TGTGCCAGCAGTTCTCTGGCTGAAAAACTGTTTTTT
TRBV10-3	.	.	TRBJ1-4	CAIGWGTSEKLFF	TGTGCCATCGGCTGGGGGACGTCGGAAAAACTGTTTTTT
TRBV11-2	.	TRBD2	TRBJ2-1	CASSFSGQGRYNEQFF	TGTGCCAGCAGCTTTAGCGGGCAAGGGAGGTACAATGAGCAGTTCTTC
TRBV11-3	.	TRBD2	TRBJ2-2	CASSPLAGEVGELFF	TGTGCCAGCAGCCCACTAGCGGGAGAGGTCGGGGAGCTGTTTTTT
TRBV6-1	.	TRBD1	TRBJ2-7	CASSSTGLSYEQYF	TGTGCCAGCAGTTCGACAGGGCTTTCCTACGAGCAGTACTTC
TRBV27	.	.	TRBJ1-3	CASSPKGGRASGNTIYF	TGTGCCAGCAGCCCTAAGGGGGGCCGCGCGAGTGGAAACACCATATATTTT
TRBV30	.	.	TRBJ2-2	CAWNRDTGELFF	TGTGCCTGGAACCGAGATACCGGGGAGCTGTTTTTT
TRBV6-1	.	TRBD1	TRBJ2-5	CATDRGQETQYF	TGTGCCACGGACAGGGGACAAGAGACCCAGTACTTC
TRBV7-9	.	.	TRBJ2-5	CASSLAAEGTQYF	TGTGCCAGCAGCTTAGCGGCAGAAGGGACCCAGTACTTC
TRBV14	.	.	TRBJ2-1	CAKGTETWNRVLLDHPNNEQFF	TGTGCCAAAGGGACGGAGACCTGGAACAGGGTTTTGCTAGACCACCCCAACAATGAGCAGTTCTTC
TRBV28	.	TRBD1	TRBJ1-2	CARGDRVRGYTF	TGTGCCAGGGGGGACAGGGTGCGGGGCTACACCTTC
TRBV6-1	.	.	TRBJ2-7	CASYRRSYEQYF	TGTGCCAGCTACAGGAGAAGCTACGAGCAGTACTTC
TRBV18	.	TRBD1	TRBJ2-1	CASLRDSYNEQFF	TGTGCCAGCTTACGGGACAGCTACAATGAGCAGTTCTTC
TRBV21-1	.	.	TRBJ2-1	CASSTFPGTSGGPYNEQFF	TGTGCCAGCAGCACCTTTCCCGGGACTAGCGGGGGACCCTACAATGAGCAGTTCTTC
TRBV5-6	.	.	TRBJ1-4	CASSVGTAGGEKLFF	TGTGCCAGCAGCGTAGGGACGGCCGGGGGTGAAAAACTGTTTTTT
TRBV9	once	.	TRBJ2-2	CASSVATDPSTGELFF	TGTGCCAGCAGCGTAGCTACGGACCCGAGCACCGGGGAGCTGTTTTTT
TRBV25-1	few	.	TRBJ1-1	CASSSGYTEAFF	TGTGCCAGCAGTTCAGGGTACACTGAAGCTTTCTTT
TRBV7-6	.	.	TRBJ2-5	CASSLVVAGETQYF	TGTGCCAGCAGCTTAGTGGTGGCAGGCGAGACCCAGTACTTC
TRBV28	.	TRBD1	TRBJ1-2	CASFSATQGYTF	TGTGCCTCCTTCTCTGCGACACAGGGGTACACCTTC
TRBV5-1	.	.	TRBJ2-5	CASSLGTAQETQYF	TGCGCCAGCAGCTTGGGGACGGCACAAGAGACCCAGTACTTC
TRBV30	.	.	TRBJ2-5	CAWKSVQETQYF	TGTGCCTGGAAGTCGGTCCAAGAGACCCAGTACTTC
TRBV11-2	.	TRBD2	TRBJ2-3	CASSPTGLAGVRTDTQYF	TGTGCCAGCAGCCCCACTGGTCTAGCGGGGGTTCGCACAGATACGCAGTATTTT
TRBV7-9	.	.	TRBJ2-7	CASSPGRTTPANAYEQYF	TGTGCCAGCAGCCCAGGCCGCACGACCCCCGCAAACGCCTACGAGCAGTACTTC
TRBV2	.	TRBD1	TRBJ2-2	CASSPKGTGTSGELFF	TGTGCCAGCAGCCCCAAGGGGACAGGGACCTCCGGGGAGCTGTTTTTT
TRBV5-4	.	.	TRBJ1-2	CASSLGVTVGYGYTF	TGTGCCAGCAGCTTGGGGGTGACAGTCGGCTATGGCTACACCTTC
TRBV10-2	once	.	TRBJ2-2	CATMTGLNTGELFF	TGCGCCACCATGACAGGATTGAACACCGGGGAGCTGTTTTTT
TRBV4-1	few	.	TRBJ2-2	CASSLRRDTGELFF	TGCGCCAGCAGCCTACGACGAGACACCGGGGAGCTGTTTTTT
TRBV30	.	.	TRBJ1-6	CAWSRGVNNSPLHF	TGTGCCTGGAGTCGGGGGGTTAATAATTCACCCCTCCACTTT
TRBV5-4	.	TRBD1	TRBJ2-3	CASSLGTGRTDTQYF	TGTGCCAGCAGCTTAGGGACAGGGAGGACAGATACGCAGTATTTT
TRBV7-9	.	TRBD2	TRBJ2-3	CASSLNPTSGPTDTQYF	TGTGCCAGCAGCTTAAACCCAACTAGCGGGCCCACAGATACGCAGTATTTT
TRBV25-1	once	.	TRBJ2-2	CASSKLQGANTGELFF	TGTGCCAGCAGTAAACTACAGGGCGCGAACACCGGGGAGCTGTTTTTT
TRBV5-4	.	TRBD1	TRBJ2-1	CASSLEVFLGDRVANEQFF	TGTGCCAGCAGCTTGGAAGTATTCCTTGGGGACAGGGTTGCCAATGAGCAGTTCTTC
TRBV6-5	.	.	TRBJ2-5	CASSLREWETQYF	TGTGCCAGCAGTTTAAGAGAATGGGAGACCCAGTACTTC
TRBV19	once	TRBD1	TRBJ2-1	CASSLQMDREQFF	TGTGCCAGTAGTCTCCAAATGGACAGGGAGCAGTTCTTC
TRBV6-1	.	.	TRBJ1-5	CASSVMGPNSNQPQHF	TGTGCCAGCAGTGTAATGGGCCCGAATAGCAATCAGCCCCAGCATTTT
TRBV19	.	TRBD2	TRBJ2-3	CASSRNSGRPTQYF	TGTGCCAGTAGTCGCAACTCCGGGAGGCCAACGCAGTATTTT
TRBV5-8	.	.	TRBJ2-3	CASSLAARGFTDTQYF	TGTGCCAGCAGCTTGGCCGCCAGGGGTTTCACAGATACGCAGTATTTT
TRBV18	.	.	TRBJ2-7	CASSPPSDAYEQYF	TGTGCCAGCTCACCACCCAGCGACGCCTACGAGCAGTACTTC
TRBV30	.	.	TRBJ1-1	CAWSPMRDTEAFF	TGTGCCTGGAGTCCTATGAGGGACACTGAAGCTTTCTTT
TRBV10-2	few	.	TRBJ2-5	CASRGTGIQETQYF	TGCGCCAGCAGGGGGACGGGAATCCAAGAGACCCAGTACTTC